Following are 20 T cell receptor beta chains from one sample sequenced in a study of blood T cells in healthy people across ages. It was with a sample-barcoded 5' primer and a J-beta primer mix that a second PCR of roughly 6 to 12 cycles was run. In TCRdb, the 5' RACE reads were re-called with MiXCR into one record per CDR3 protein. The sample includes approximately 320,000 distinct CDR3 sequences, 25% to 30% of them seen just once. Sequencing input: blood. The receptor source for this set is a woman in her 70s in good health.

This sequence joins TRBV12-3 or TRBV12-4 and TRBJ1-1; D uncertain. This CDR3 region has 11 residues. Trimming took off 6 bases at V and 8 bases at J, with 10 bases between the two ends. The CDR3 spells CASSSFREAFF. Here the CDR3 DNA reads TGTGCCAGCAGCTCTTTCAGAGAAGCTTTCTTT.

This clonotype was recorded at least ten times. The rearrangement joins TRBV5-5 to TRBJ1-4, with D perhaps matching TRBD1 (5 bases). Trimming removed 0 bases at V and 5 bases at J, with 14 bases between. From germline, CDR1 is SGHKS and CDR2 YYEKEE (reference sequence). The CDR3 is made up of 16 amino acids. CDR3 protein: CASSLDVNRGNEKLFF. The CDR3 DNA follows: TGTGCCAGCAGCTTGGATGTTAATAGGGGAAATGAAAAACTGTTTTTT.

In this sample, this clonotype turned up a few times. The genes are TRBV20-1 and TRBJ2-5; D gene ambiguous. The tail of the sequence fits TRBJ2-1 better, so the J call may be wrong. Germline V gene lookup returns CDR1 DFQATT and CDR2 SNEGSKA (reference sequence). The CDR3 loop spans 14 amino acids. The CDR3 DNA sequence: TGCAGTGCTAGCATGGGCGGTACGAGGAATGAGCAGTTCTTC. Its translation is CSASMGGTRNEQFF.

This clonotype rates as medium-sized. The CDR3 nucleotides read TGTGCCAGCAGCTTCAGGGAATCAACTAATGAAAAACTGTTTTTT. This gives the protein CASSFRESTNEKLFF. This chain links TRBV7-9 with TRBJ1-4; D might be TRBD1 (5 bases). The CDR3 sequence is 15 residues long. Trimming shortened V by 3 bases and J by 0 bases, and 8 bases separated the two germline ends. In germline, CDR1 is SEHNR, CDR2 FQNEAQ (reference sequence). Variable domain in full (rest from reference TRBV7-9 and TRBJ1-4): DTGVSQNPRHKITKRGQNVTFRCDPISEHNRLYWYRQTLGQGPEFLTYFQNEAQLEKSRLLSDRFSAERPKGSFSTLEIQRTEQGDSAMYLCASSFRESTNEKLFFGSGTQLSVL.

The chain is built from TRBV2 and TRBJ2-4, with 7 nucleotides matching TRBD1. The J segment lost 0 bases and the V segment lost 6 bases, leaving 5 bases of the junction unmatched. The germline V gene has CDR1 SNHLY and CDR2 FYNNEI. There are 15 residues in the CDR3. The CDR3 bases are TGTGCCAGCAGCGGGGACAGCCTAGCCAAAAACATTCAGTACTTC. It specifies CASSGDSLAKNIQYF.

This rearrangement joins TRBV7-8 to TRBJ2-1; D gene unclear. The CDR3 has 13 amino acids. Germline V gives CDR1 SGHVS, CDR2 FQNEAQ. V dropped 2 bases and J dropped 7 bases, with 9 bases sitting between them. In DNA form, the CDR3 reads TGTGCCAGCAGCTTATGGTCCGAGAATGAGCAGTTCTTC. Encoded protein: CASSLWSENEQFF.

Points on this clonotype: One end of the junction does not line up with germline, which may come from a read error. The chain carries TRBV7-2 and TRBJ2-5, with TRBD1 matching over 7 bases. There are 17 residues in the CDR3. Germline V CDR1 and CDR2: SGHTA, FQGNSA. The CDR3 region is CASSFGRTGTSMSLEFF. CDR3 nucleotides: TGTGCCAGCAGCTTTGGAAGGACAGGAACCTCAATGAGTTTAGAGTTCTTC.

This clonotype was observed a handful of times. An end of the junction does not agree with germline; a read error may underlie this. CDR3: CASSSPGPSYEQCF. The CDR3, as DNA: TGTGCCAGCAGTTCACCGGGACCGTCTTACGAGCAGTGCTTC. J is TRBJ2-1 and V is TRBV28; D is tentatively TRBD1 or TRBD2 (5 bases each). The CDR3 is 14 residues long. CDR1 and CDR2 from the germline V gene are MDHEN and SYDVKM.

This clonotype has a handful of counts. The chain's CDR3 is CASSSSGGRTDTQYF. In DNA form, the CDR3 reads TGTGCCAGCAGTTCCAGCGGGGGCCGCACAGATACGCAGTATTTT. The chain is built from TRBV7-9 and TRBJ2-3, with 8 positions matching TRBD2. The J segment lost 1 base and the V segment lost 6 bases, leaving 6 bases of the junction unmatched. There are 15 residues in the CDR3. The germline gives CDR1 SEHNR, CDR2 FQNEAQ (reference sequence).

In this sample, this clonotype turned up a few times. The rearrangement links TRBV6-2 or TRBV6-3 to TRBJ1-5; weak D call: TRBD1 (5 bases). V dropped 6 bases and J dropped 1 base, with 25 bases sitting between them. Germline V gives CDR1 MNHEY, CDR2 SVGEGT. The CDR3 covers 19 residues. The CDR3 protein is CASSRDPPGPKLSNQPQHF. The CDR3 region has the DNA TGTGCCAGCAGCCGAGATCCTCCAGGGCCTAAACTAAGCAATCAGCCCCAGCATTTT.

V is TRBV6-2 or TRBV6-3 and J is TRBJ2-2; D might be TRBD1 (6 bases). V was trimmed by 4 bases and J by 7 bases, leaving 10 bases between them. The CDR3 runs 13 residues. CDR1 MNHEY and CDR2 SVGEGT come from the germline V gene. The CDR3 nucleotides read TGTGCCAGCAGTTGGCCAGGGGTCGGGGAGCTGTTTTTT. It encodes CASSWPGVGELFF.

This clonotype was counted only a few times. CDR3 region: CASSGGTAGAKNEQFF. Here the CDR3 DNA reads TGTGCCAGCAGTGGTGGGACCGCGGGGGCAAAGAATGAGCAGTTCTTC. The chain is built from TRBV2 and TRBJ2-1, with D possibly being TRBD2 (7 bases). Trimming took 4 bases from V and 7 from J, leaving 20 bases between them. CDR1 and CDR2 (germline): SNHLY, FYNNEI. CDR3 length: 16 amino acids.

This clonotype has a handful of counts. A clone one base away is much larger, so this may be a read error. The chain uses TRBV6-5 and TRBJ2-7, with D uncertain. The germline V gene has CDR1 MNHEY and CDR2 SVGAGI. V lost 0 bases and J lost 0, with 15 bases in between. The CDR3 runs to 17 residues. Here the CDR3 reads CASSYSNGRGSSYEQYF. CDR3 DNA sequence: TGTGCCAGCAGTTACTCTAATGGAAGAGGCAGCTCCTACGAGCAGTACTTC.

As concerns this clonotype: At one end the junction does not follow the germline gene, possibly because of a read error. The chain is built from TRBV5-1 and TRBJ2-6, with D maybe TRBD1 (5 bases). Germline values: CDR1 SGHRS, CDR2 YFSETQ. The CDR3 sequence is 17 residues long. The CDR3 region has the DNA TGCGCCAGCAGCTTGCCAGACGGAAATTCTGGGGCCAACGTCCTGTCTTTC. It specifies CASSLPDGNSGANVLSF.

A few counts support this clonotype. This rearrangement joins TRBV3-1 to TRBJ1-6; a possible D gene is TRBD1 (5 bases). CDR1 and CDR2 (germline): LGHDT, YNNKEL (reference sequence). The CDR3 sequence is 18 residues long. V was cut by 3 bases and J by 0 bases, with 15 bases left in between. CDR3 in DNA: TGTGCCAGCAGCCATACGGGACTGAGGAGCTCCTATAATTCACCCCTCCACTTT. It encodes CASSHTGLRSSYNSPLHF.

In its sample, this clonotype was seen a few times. The rearrangement joins TRBV4-1 to TRBJ1-4, with D possibly matching TRBD1 (5 bases). CDR3 length equals 17 residues. CDR1 MGHRA and CDR2 YSYEKL come from the germline V gene. Trimming took off 0 bases at V and 1 base at J, with 12 bases between the two ends. The CDR3 loop reads CASSQDRGVVTNEKLFF. Written as DNA, the CDR3 is TGCGCCAGCAGCCAAGATCGGGGGGTGGTAACTAATGAAAAACTGTTTTTT.

The chain combines TRBV29-1 with TRBJ2-1; 9 bases line up with TRBD1. Losses at the gene ends were 6 bases for V and 2 bases for J; bases not matched to a gene: 8. The germline gives CDR1 SQVTM, CDR2 ANQGSEA. The CDR3 contains 15 residues. CDR3 residues: CSVPDRGSPYNEQFF. CDR3 bases: TGCAGCGTCCCCGACAGGGGGTCCCCCTACAATGAGCAGTTCTTC.

The chain recombines TRBV27 with TRBJ2-1; 9 nucleotides agree with TRBD2. The germline gives CDR1 MNHEY, CDR2 SMNVEV (reference sequence). J was trimmed by 4 bases and V by 5 bases; bases with no gene match: 12. The CDR3 length is 17 residues. In DNA form, the CDR3 reads TGTGCCAGCAGTCAAAGAACAAGCGGGAGGTTATACAATGAGCAGTTCTTC. Its protein is CASSQRTSGRLYNEQFF.

A few counts support this clonotype. This rearrangement joins TRBV14 to TRBJ2-1, with 10 bases identical to TRBD2. The V gene's germline CDR1 is SGHDN and CDR2 FVKESK. The CDR3 has 16 amino acids. Unmatched junction bases numbered 9, after V lost 2 bases and J lost 8 bases. The CDR3 is CASSQLSGRGVDEQFF. CDR3 coding DNA: TGTGCCAGCAGCCAATTGAGCGGGAGGGGTGTGGATGAGCAGTTCTTC.

This clonotype was observed a handful of times. The V gene is TRBV6-1, the J gene TRBJ2-7, with D unresolved. Trimming left V 1 base short and J 2 bases short, with 12 bases between. The CDR3 contains 15 residues. The V gene's germline CDR1 is MNHNS and CDR2 SASEGT. CDR3: CASSEVSYSTYEQYF. The CDR3 DNA reads TGTGCCAGCAGTGAAGTTTCTTACTCTACCTACGAGCAGTACTTC.